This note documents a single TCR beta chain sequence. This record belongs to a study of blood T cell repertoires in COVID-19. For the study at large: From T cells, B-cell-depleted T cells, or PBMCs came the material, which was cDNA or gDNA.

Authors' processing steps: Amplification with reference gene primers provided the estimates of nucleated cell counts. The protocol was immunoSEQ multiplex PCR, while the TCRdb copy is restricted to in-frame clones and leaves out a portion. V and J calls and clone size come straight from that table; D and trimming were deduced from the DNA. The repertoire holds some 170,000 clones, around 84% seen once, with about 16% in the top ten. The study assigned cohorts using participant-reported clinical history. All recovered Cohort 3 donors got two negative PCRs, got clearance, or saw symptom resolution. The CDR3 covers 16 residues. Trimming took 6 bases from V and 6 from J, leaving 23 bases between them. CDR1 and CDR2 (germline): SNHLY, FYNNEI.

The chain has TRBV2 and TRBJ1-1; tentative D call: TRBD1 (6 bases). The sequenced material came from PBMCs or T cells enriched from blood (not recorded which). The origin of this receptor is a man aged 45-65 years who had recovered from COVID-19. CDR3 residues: CASRDRGGKALSEAFF. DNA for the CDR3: TGTGCCAGCAGGGATAGGGGGGGCAAGGCTCTATCTGAAGCTTTCTTT. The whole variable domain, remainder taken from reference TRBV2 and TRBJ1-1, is EPEVTQTPSHQVTQMGQEVILRCVPISNHLYFYWYRQILGQKVEFLVSFYNNEISEKSEIFDDQFSVERPDGSNFTLKIRSTKLEDSAMYFCASRDRGGKALSEAFFGQGTRLTVV.